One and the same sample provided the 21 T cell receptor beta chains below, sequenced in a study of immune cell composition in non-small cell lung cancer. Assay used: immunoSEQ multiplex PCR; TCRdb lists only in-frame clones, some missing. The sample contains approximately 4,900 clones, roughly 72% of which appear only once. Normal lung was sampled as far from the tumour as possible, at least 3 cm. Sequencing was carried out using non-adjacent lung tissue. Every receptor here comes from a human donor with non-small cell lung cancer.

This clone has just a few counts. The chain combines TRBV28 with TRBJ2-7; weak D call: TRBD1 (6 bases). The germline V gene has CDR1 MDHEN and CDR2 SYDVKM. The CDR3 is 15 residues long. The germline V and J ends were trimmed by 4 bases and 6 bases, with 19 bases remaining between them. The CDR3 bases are TGTGCCAGCAGTTCTACAGGGCCCAACTCGCTCGAGCAGTACTTC. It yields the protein CASSSTGPNSLEQYF.

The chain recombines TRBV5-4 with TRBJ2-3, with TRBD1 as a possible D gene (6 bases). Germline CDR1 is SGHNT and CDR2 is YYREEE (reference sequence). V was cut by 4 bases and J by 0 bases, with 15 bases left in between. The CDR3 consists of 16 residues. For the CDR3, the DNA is TGTGCCAGCAGCCTACCGGGGACATTGAGCACAGATACGCAGTATTTT. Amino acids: CASSLPGTLSTDTQYF.

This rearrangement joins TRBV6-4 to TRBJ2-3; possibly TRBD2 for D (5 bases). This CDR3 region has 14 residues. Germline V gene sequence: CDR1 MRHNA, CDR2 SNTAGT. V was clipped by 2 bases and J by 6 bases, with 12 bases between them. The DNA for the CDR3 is TGTGCCAGCAGTGACGGGGAGCACACGGATACGCAGTATTTT. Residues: CASSDGEHTDTQYF.

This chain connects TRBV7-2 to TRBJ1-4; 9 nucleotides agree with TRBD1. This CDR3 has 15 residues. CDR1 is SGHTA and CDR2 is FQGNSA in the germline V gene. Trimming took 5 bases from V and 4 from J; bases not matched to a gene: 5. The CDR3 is CASSKDRGNNEKLFF. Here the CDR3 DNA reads TGTGCCAGCAGCAAGGACAGGGGCAATAATGAAAAACTGTTTTTT. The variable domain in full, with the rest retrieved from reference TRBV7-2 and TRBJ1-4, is GAGVSQSPSNKVTEKGKDVELRCDPISGHTALYWYRQSLGQGLEFLIYFQGNSAPDKSGLPSDRFSAERTGGSVSTLTIQRTQQEDSAVYLCASSKDRGNNEKLFFGSGTQLSVL.

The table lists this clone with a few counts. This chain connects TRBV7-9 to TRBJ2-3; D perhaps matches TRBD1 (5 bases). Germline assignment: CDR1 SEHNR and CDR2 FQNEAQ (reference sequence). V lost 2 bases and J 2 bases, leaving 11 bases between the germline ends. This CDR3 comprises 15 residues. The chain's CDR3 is CASSLSGRATDTQYF. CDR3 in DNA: TGTGCCAGCAGCTTATCAGGCAGGGCCACAGATACGCAGTATTTT.

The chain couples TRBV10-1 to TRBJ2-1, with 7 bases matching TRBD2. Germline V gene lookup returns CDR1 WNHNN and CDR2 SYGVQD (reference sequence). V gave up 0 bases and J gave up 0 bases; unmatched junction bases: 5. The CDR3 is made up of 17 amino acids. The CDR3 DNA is TGCGCCAGCAGTGAGTCAAGGGGACTACTCTCCTACAATGAGCAGTTCTTC. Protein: CASSESRGLLSYNEQFF.

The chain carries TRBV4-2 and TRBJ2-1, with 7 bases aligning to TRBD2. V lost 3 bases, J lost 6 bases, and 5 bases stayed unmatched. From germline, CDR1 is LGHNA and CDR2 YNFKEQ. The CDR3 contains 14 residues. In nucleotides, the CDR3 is TGTGCCAGCAGCCAGCCTGGGACTATCAATGAGCAGTTCTTC. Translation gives CASSQPGTINEQFF.

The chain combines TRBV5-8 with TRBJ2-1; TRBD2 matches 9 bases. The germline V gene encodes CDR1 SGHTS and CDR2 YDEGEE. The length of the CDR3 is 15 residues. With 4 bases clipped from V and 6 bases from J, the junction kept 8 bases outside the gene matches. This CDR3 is CASSAGGRPANEQFF. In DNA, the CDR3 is TGTGCCAGCAGCGCGGGGGGGCGACCCGCCAATGAGCAGTTCTTC.

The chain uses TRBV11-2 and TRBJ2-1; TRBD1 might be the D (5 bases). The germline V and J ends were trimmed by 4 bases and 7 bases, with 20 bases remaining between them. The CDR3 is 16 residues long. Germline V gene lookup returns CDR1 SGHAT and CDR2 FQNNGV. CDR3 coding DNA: TGTGCCAGCAGCTCCGTCCAGGGTGGGGTCGGAAATGAGCAGTTCTTC. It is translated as CASSSVQGGVGNEQFF.

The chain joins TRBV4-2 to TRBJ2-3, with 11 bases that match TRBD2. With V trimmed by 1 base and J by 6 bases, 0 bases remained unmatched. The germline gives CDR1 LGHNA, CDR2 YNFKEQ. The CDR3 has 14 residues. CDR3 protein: CASSQGTSGDTQYF. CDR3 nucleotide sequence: TGTGCCAGCAGCCAAGGGACTAGCGGGGATACGCAGTATTTT.

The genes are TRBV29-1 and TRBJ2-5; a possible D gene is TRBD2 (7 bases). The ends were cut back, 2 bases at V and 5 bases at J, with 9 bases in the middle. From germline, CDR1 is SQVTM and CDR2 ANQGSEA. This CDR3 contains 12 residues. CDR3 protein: CSVERGGETQYF. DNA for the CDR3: TGCAGCGTTGAAAGGGGGGGGGAGACCCAGTACTTC.

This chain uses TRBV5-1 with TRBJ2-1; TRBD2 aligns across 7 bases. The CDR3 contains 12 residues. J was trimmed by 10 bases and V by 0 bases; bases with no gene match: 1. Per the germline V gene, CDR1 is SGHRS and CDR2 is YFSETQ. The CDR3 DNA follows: TGCGCCAGCAGCTTGGGGGAGGGCGAGCAGTTCTTC. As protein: CASSLGEGEQFF. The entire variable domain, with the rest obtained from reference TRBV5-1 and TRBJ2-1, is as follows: KAGVTQTPRYLIKTRGQQVTLSCSPISGHRSVSWYQQTPGQGLQFLFEYFSETQRNKGNFPGRFSGRQFSNSRSEMNVSTLELGDSALYLCASSLGEGEQFFGPGTRLTVL.

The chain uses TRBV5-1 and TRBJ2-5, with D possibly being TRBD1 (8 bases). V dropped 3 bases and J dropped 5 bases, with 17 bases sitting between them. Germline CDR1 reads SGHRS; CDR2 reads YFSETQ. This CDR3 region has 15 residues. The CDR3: CASSSTGGGFETQYF. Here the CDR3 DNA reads TGCGCCAGCAGCTCTACAGGGGGGGGGTTCGAGACCCAGTACTTC. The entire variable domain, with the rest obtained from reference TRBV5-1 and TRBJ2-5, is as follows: KAGVTQTPRYLIKTRGQQVTLSCSPISGHRSVSWYQQTPGQGLQFLFEYFSETQRNKGNFPGRFSGRQFSNSRSEMNVSTLELGDSALYLCASSSTGGGFETQYFGPGTRLLVL.

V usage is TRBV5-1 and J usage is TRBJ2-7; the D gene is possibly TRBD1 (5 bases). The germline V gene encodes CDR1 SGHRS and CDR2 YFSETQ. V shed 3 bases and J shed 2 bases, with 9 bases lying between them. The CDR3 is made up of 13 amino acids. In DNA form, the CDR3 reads TGCGCCAGCAGCTCTCAGGGAACCTACGAGCAGTACTTC. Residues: CASSSQGTYEQYF.

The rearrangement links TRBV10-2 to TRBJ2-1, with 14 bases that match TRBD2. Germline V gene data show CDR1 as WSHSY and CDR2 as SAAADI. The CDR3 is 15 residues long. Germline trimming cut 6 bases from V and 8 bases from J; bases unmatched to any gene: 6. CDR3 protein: CASSPGTSGSYEQFF. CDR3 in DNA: TGCGCCAGCAGCCCCGGGACTAGCGGGAGCTATGAGCAGTTCTTC.

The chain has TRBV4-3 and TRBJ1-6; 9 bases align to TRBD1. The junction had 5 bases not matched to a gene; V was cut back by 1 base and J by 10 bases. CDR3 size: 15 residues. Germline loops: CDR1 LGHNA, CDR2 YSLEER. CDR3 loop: CASSQAGTGQSPLHF. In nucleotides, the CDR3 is TGCGCCAGCAGCCAAGCAGGGACAGGGCAATCACCCCTCCACTTT.

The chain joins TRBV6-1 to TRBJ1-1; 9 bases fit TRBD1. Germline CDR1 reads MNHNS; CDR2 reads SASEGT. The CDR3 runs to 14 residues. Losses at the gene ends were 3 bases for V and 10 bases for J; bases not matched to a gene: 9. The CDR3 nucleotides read TGTGCCAGCAGTGACGGGGGACAGGGCCAGCGAGCTTTCTTT. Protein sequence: CASSDGGQGQRAFF.

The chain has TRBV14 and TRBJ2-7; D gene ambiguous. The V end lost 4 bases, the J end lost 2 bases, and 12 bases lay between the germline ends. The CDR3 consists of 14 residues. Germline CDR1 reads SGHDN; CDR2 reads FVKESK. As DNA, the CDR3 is TGTGCCAGCAGCCCACTGGTCCGCCCCTACGAGCAGTACTTC. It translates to CASSPLVRPYEQYF.

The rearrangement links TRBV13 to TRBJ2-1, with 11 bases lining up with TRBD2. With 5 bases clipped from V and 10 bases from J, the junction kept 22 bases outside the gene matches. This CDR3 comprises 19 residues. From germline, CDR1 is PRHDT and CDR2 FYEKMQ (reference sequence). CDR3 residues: CASSPIPEKGSRLAGEQFF. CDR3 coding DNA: TGTGCCAGCAGCCCCATTCCCGAAAAAGGTTCTAGACTAGCGGGGGAGCAGTTCTTC.

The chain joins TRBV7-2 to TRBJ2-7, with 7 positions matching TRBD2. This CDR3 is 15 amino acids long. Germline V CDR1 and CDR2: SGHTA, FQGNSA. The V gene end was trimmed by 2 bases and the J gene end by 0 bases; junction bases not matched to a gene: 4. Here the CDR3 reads CASSLRSGNSYEQYF. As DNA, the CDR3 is TGTGCCAGCAGCTTAAGGAGCGGGAACTCCTACGAGCAGTACTTC.

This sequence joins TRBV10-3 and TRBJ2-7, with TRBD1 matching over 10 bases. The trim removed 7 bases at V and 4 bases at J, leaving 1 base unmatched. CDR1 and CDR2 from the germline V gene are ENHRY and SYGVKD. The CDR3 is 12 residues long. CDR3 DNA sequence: TGTGCCATCATGGGACAGGGGTACGAGCAGTACTTC. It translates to CAIMGQGYEQYF.